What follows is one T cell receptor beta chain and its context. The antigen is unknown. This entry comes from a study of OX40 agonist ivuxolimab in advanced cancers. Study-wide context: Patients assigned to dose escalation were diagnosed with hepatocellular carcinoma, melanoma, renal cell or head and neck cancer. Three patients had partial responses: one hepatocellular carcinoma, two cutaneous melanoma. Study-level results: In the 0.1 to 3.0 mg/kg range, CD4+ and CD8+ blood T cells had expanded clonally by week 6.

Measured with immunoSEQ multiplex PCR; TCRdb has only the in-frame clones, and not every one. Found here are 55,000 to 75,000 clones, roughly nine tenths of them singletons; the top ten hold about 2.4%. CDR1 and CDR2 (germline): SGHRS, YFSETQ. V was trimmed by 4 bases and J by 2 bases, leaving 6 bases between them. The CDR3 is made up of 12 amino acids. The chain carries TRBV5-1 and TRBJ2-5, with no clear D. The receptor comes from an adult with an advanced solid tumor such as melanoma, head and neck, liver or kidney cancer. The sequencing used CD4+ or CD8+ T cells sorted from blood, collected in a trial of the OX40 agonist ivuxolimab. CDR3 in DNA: TGCGCCAGCAGCACATCACAAGAGACCCAGTACTTC. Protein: CASSTSQETQYF.